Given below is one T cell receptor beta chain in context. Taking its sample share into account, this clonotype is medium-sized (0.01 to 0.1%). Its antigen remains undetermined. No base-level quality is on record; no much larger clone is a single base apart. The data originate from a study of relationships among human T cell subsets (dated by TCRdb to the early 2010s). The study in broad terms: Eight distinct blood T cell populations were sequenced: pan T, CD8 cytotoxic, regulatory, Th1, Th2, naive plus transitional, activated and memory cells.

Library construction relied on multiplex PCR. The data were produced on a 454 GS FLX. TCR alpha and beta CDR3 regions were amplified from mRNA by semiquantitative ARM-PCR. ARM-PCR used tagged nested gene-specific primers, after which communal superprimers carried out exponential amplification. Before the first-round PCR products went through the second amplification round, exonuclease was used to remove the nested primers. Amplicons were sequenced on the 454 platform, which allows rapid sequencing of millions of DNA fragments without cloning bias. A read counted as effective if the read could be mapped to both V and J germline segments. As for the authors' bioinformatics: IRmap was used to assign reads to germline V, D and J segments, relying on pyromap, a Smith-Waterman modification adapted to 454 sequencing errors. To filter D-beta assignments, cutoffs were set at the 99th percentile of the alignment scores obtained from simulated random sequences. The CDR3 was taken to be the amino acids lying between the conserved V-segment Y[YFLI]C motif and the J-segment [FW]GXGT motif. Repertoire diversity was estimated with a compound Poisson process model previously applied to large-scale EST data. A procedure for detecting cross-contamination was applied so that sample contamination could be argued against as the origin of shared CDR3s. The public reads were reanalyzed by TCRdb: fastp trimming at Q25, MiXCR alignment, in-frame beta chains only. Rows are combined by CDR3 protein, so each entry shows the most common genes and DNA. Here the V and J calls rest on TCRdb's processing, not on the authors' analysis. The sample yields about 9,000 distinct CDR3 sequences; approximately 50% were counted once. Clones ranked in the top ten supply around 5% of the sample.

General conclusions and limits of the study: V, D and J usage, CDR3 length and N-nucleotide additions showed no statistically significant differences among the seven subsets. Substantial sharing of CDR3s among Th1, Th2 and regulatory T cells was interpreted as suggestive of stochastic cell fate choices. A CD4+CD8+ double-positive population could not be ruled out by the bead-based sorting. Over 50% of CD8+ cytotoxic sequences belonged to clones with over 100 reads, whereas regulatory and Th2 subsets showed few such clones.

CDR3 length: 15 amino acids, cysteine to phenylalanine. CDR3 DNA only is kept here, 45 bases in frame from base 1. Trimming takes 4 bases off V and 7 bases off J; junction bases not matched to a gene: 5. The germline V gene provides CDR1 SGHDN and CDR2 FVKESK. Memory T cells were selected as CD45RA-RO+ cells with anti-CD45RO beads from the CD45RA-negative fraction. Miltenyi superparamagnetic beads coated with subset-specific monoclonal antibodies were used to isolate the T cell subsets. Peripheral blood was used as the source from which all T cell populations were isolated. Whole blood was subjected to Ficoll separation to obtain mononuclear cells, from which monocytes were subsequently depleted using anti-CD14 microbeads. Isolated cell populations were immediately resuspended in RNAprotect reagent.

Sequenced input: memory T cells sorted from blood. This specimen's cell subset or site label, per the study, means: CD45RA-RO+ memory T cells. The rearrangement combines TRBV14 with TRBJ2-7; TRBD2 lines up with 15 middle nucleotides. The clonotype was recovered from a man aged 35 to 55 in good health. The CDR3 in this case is CASSPSGTSGREQYF. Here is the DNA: TGTGCCAGCAGCCCCTCCGGGACTAGCGGGAGGGAGCAGTACTTC.